This T cell receptor (beta chain) derives from a study of naive and memory T cell subsets. Regarding treatment: skin biopsy from PPD injection site in Mantoux-positive individual. TCR cDNA received a 3' ligated oligonucleotide that carried a UMI. The germline V gene has CDR1 WNHNN and CDR2 SYGVQD (reference sequence). Trimming took off 2 bases at V and 11 bases at J, with 16 bases between the two ends. The CDR3 consists of 14 residues. Four PCR rounds used nested alpha and beta constant region primers plus the SP2 primer. TCRdb analysed the UMI-ligation and nested PCR reads with MiXCR anew, one entry per CDR3 protein. This sample has around 37,000 distinct CDR3 sequences, with approximately 9.9% found just once. This clonotype was counted at least ten times.

Sequences were derived from skin, sampled from a tuberculin skin test site. The rearrangement uses TRBV10-1 and TRBJ2-1; D might be TRBD2 (5 bases). The origin of this receptor is an adult in good health. CDR3 nucleotide sequence: TGCGCCAGCAGTGAGGGTGTCTTCGGGGTGAAGCAGTTCTTC. This translates into CASSEGVFGVKQFF.